This T cell receptor (beta chain) came from a study of control samples from healthy donors and cancer patients. The CDR3 spans 12 residues. Trimming at V came to 6 bases and at J to 7 bases, leaving 6 bases not matched to a gene. Germline V gene lookup returns CDR1 SGHVS and CDR2 FQNEAQ. This table comes from immunoSEQ multiplex PCR, and its TCRdb copy is limited to in-frame clones, with some not included. The sample records about 160,000 clones, 85% to 95% being singletons. Sequenced input: blood. This sequence was found in a woman in her fifties or sixties in good health. V gene TRBV7-8 combines with J gene TRBJ2-7; 7 nucleotides agree with TRBD2. CDR3 DNA: TGTGCCAGCAGGTTTACCGGGGGGGAGCAGTACTTC. This encodes CASRFTGGEQYF.